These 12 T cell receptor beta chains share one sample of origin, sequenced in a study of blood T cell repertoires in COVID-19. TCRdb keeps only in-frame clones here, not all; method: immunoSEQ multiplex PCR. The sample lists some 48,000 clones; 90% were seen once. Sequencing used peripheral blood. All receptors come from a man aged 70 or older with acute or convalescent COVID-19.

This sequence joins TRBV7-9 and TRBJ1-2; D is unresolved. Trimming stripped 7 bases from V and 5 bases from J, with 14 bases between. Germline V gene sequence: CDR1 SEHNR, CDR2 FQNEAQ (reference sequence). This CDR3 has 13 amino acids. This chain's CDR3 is CASTDSGWYGYTF. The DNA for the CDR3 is TGTGCCAGCACCGATTCAGGATGGTATGGCTACACCTTC. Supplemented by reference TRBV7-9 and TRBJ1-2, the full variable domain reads DTGVSQNPRHKITKRGQNVTFRCDPISEHNRLYWYRQTLGQGPEFLTYFQNEAQLEKSRLLSDRFSAERPKGSFSTLEIQRTEQGDSAMYLCASTDSGWYGYTFGSGTRLTVV.

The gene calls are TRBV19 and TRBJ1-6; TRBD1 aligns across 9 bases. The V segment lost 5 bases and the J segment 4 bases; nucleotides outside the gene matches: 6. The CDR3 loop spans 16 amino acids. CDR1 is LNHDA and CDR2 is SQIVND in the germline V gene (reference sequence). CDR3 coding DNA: TGTGCCAGTAGTCCTACAGGGGGCAGTTATAATTCACCCCTCCACTTT. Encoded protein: CASSPTGGSYNSPLHF.

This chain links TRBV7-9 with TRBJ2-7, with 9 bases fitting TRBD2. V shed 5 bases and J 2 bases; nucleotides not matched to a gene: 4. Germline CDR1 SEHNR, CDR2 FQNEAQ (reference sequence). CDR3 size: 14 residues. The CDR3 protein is CASSEASGAYEQYF. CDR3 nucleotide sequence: TGTGCCAGCAGCGAGGCTAGCGGGGCCTACGAGCAGTACTTC.

This CDR3 is CASSERTGRNSPLHF. The CDR3 DNA reads TGTGCCAGCAGTGAAAGGACAGGGCGGAATTCACCCCTCCACTTT. The J gene is TRBJ1-6, the V gene TRBV25-1; 8 bases are a match to TRBD1. Trimming cost V 2 bases and J 7 bases; bases outside gene matches: 4. Germline-derived CDR1 and CDR2 are MGHDK and SYGVNS. This CDR3 region has 15 residues.

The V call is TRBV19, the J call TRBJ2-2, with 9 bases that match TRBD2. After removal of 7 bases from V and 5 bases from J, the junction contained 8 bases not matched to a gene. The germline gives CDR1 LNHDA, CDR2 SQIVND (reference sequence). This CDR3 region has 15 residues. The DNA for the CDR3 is TGTGCCAGTAACCAACCACTAGCGGGTACCGGGGAGCTGTTTTTT. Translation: CASNQPLAGTGELFF.

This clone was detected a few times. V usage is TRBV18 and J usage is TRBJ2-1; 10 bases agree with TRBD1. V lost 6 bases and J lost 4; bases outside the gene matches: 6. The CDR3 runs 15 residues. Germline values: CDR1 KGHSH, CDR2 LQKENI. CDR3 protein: CASSPPGQGYNEQFF. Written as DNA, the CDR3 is TGTGCCAGCTCGCCCCCGGGACAGGGGTACAATGAGCAGTTCTTC.

CDR3 loop: CASSPQGREKLFF. The CDR3, as DNA: TGTGCCAGCTCACCACAGGGGAGGGAAAAACTGTTTTTT. The rearrangement uses TRBV18 and TRBJ1-4; possible D gene TRBD1, 5 bases. V lost 1 base to trimming and J lost 8 bases, with 8 bases between them. There are 13 residues in the CDR3. From germline, CDR1 is KGHSH and CDR2 LQKENI.

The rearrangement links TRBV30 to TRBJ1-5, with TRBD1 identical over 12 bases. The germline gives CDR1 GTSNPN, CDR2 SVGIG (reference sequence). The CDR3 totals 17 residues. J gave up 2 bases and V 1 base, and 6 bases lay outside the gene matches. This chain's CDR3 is CAWSGDRGRGGNQPQHF. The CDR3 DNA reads TGTGCCTGGAGTGGGGACAGGGGGCGAGGGGGCAATCAGCCCCAGCATTTT. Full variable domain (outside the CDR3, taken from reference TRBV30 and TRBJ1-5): SQTIHQWPATLVQPVGSPLSLECTVEGTSNPNLYWYRQAAGRGLQLLFYSVGIGQISSEVPQNLSASRPQDRQFILSSKKLLLSDSGFYLCAWSGDRGRGGNQPQHFGDGTRLSIL.

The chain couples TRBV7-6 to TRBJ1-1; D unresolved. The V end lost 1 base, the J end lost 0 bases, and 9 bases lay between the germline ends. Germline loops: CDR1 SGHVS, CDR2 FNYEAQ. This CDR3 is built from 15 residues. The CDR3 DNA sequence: TGTGCCAGCAGCTTAGGCGCGAGCATGAACACTGAAGCTTTCTTT. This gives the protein CASSLGASMNTEAFF. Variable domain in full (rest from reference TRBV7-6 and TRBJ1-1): GAGVSQSPRYKVTKRGQDVALRCDPISGHVSLYWYRQALGQGPEFLTYFNYEAQQDKSGLPNDRFSAERPEGSISTLTIQRTEQRDSAMYRCASSLGASMNTEAFFGQGTRLTVV.

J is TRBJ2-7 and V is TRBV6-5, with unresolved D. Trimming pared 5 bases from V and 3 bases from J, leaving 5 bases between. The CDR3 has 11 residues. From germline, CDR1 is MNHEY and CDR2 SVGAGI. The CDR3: CASSQHYEQYF. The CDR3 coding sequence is TGTGCCAGCAGTCAACACTACGAGCAGTACTTC.

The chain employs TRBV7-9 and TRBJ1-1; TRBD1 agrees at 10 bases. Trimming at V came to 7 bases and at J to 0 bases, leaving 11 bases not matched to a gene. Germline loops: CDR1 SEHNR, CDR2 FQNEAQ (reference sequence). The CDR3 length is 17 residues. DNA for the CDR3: TGTGCCAGCATCGCTTCCGGGACAGGGGCCCTGAACACTGAAGCTTTCTTT. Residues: CASIASGTGALNTEAFF. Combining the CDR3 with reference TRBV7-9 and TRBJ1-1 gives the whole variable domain DTGVSQNPRHKITKRGQNVTFRCDPISEHNRLYWYRQTLGQGPEFLTYFQNEAQLEKSRLLSDRFSAERPKGSFSTLEIQRTEQGDSAMYLCASIASGTGALNTEAFFGQGTRLTVV.

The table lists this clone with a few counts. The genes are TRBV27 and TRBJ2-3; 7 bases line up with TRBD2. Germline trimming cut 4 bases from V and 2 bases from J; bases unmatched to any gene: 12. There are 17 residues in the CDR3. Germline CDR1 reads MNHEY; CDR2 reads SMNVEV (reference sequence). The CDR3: CASSSASGRIITDTQYF. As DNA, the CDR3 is TGTGCCAGCAGTTCGGCTAGCGGTCGCATCATCACAGATACGCAGTATTTT.